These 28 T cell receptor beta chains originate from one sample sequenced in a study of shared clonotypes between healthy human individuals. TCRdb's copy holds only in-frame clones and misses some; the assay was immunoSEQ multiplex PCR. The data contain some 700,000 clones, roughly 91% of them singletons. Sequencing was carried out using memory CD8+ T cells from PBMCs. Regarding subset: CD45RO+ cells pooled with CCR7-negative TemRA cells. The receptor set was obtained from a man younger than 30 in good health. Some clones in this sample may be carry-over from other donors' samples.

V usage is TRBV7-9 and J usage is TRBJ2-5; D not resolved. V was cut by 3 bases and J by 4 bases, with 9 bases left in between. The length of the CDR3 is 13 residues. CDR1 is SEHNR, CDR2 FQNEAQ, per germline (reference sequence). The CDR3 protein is CASSFEQRETQYF. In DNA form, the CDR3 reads TGTGCCAGCAGCTTCGAGCAGAGAGAGACCCAGTACTTC.

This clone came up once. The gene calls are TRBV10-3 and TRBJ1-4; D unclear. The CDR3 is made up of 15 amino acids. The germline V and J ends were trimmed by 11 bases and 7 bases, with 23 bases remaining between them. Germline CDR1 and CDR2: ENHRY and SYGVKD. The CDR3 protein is CAVLATELRGEKLFF. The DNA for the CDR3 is TGTGCCGTTCTCGCGACCGAACTTCGGGGTGAAAAACTGTTTTTT.

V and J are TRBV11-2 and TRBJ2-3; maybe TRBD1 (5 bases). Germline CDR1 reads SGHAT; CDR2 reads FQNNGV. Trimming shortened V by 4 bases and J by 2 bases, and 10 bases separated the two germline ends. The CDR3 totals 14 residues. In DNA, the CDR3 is TGTGCCAGCAGCTCTCAGGGTTACACAGATACGCAGTATTTT. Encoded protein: CASSSQGYTDTQYF.

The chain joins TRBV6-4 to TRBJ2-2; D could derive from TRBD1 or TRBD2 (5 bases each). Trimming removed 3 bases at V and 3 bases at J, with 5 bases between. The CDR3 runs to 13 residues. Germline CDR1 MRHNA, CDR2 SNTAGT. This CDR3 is CASSEGHTGELFF. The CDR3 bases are TGTGCCAGCAGTGAGGGACACACCGGGGAGCTGTTTTTT.

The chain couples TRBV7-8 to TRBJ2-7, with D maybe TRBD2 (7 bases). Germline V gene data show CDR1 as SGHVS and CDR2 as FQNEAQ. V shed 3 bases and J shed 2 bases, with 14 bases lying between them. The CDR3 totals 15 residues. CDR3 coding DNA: TGTGCCAGCAGCTTGGGGGGGGCTTCACCCTACGAGCAGTACTTC. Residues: CASSLGGASPYEQYF.

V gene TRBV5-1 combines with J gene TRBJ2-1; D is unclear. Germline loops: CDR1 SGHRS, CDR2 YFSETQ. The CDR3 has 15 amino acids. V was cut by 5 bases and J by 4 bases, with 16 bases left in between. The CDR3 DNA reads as TGCGCCAGCAGTTATGAGATCTTTACGTACAATGAGCAGTTCTTC. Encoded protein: CASSYEIFTYNEQFF.

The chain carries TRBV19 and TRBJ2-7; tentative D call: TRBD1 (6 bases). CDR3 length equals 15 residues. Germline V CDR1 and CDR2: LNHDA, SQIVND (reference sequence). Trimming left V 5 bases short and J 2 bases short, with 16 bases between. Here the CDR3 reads CASSATQGPPYEQYF. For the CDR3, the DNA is TGTGCCAGTAGTGCTACCCAGGGGCCGCCCTACGAGCAGTACTTC.

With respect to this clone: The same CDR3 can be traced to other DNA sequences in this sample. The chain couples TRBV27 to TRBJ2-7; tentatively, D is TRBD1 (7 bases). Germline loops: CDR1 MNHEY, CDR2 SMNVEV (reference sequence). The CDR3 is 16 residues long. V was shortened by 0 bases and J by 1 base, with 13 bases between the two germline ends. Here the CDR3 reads CASSLSGGGLSYEQYF. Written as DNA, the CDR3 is TGTGCCAGCAGTTTATCAGGAGGGGGCCTTTCCTACGAGCAGTACTTC.

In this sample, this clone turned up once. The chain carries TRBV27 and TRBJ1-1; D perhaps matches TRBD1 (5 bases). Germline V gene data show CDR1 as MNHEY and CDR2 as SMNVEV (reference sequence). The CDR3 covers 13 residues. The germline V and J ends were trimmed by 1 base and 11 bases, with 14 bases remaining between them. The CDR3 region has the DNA TGTGCCAGCAGTTTATTTCGGGGAGGGGAGGCTTTCTTT. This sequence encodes CASSLFRGGEAFF.

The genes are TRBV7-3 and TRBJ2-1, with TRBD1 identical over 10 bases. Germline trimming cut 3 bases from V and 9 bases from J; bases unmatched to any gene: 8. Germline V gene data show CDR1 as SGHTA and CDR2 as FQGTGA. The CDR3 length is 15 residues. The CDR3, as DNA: TGTGCCAGCAGCTTGCGCGACAGGGGGCGGGGTGAGCAGTTCTTC. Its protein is CASSLRDRGRGEQFF.

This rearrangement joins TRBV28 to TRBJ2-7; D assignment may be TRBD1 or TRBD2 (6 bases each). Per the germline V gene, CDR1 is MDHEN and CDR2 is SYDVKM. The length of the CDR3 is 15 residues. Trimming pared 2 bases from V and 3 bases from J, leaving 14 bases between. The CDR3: CASSLRLGGNYEQYF. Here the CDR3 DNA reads TGTGCCAGCAGTTTAAGACTAGGGGGGAACTACGAGCAGTACTTC.

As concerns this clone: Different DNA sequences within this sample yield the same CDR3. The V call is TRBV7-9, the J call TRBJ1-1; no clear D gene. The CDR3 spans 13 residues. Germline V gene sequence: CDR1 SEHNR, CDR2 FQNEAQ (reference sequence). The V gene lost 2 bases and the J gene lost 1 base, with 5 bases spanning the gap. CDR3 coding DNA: TGTGCCAGCAGCTTATCAGGGAACACTGAAGCTTTCTTT. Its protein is CASSLSGNTEAFF.

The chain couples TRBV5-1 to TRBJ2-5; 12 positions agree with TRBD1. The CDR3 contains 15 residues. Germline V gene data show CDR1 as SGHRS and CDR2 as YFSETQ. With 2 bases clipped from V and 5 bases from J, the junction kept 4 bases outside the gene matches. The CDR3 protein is CASSFRDRGLETQYF. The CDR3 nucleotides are TGCGCCAGCAGCTTCCGGGACAGGGGGCTTGAGACCCAGTACTTC.

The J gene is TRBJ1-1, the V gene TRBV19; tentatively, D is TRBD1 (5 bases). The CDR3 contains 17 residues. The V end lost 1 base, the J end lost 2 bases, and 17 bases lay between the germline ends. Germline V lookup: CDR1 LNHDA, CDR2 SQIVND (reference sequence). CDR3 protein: CASSIGPGISPNTEAFF. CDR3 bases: TGTGCCAGTAGTATAGGTCCAGGGATCAGTCCCAACACTGAAGCTTTCTTT. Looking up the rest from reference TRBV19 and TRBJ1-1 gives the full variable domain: DGGITQSPKYLFRKEGQNVTLSCEQNLNHDAMYWYRQDPGQGLRLIYYSQIVNDFQKGDIAEGYSVSREKKESFPLTVTSAQKNPTAFYLCASSIGPGISPNTEAFFGQGTRLTVV.

CDR3 coding DNA: TGTGCCAGCCACCCAGGGGGCTTGGAGACCCAGTACTTC. Translated, it gives CASHPGGLETQYF. The chain is built from TRBV25-1 and TRBJ2-5, with 8 positions matching TRBD1. With 8 bases clipped from V and 5 bases from J, the junction kept 7 bases outside the gene matches. CDR1 MGHDK and CDR2 SYGVNS come from the germline V gene. The CDR3 is made up of 13 amino acids.

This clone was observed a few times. The CDR3 bases are TGTGCCAGCAGCTTAGAGAACAGGGGAGTCGATGGCTACACCTTC. It yields the protein CASSLENRGVDGYTF. This rearrangement joins TRBV7-8 to TRBJ1-2, with 7 nucleotides matching TRBD1. The CDR3 consists of 15 residues. Germline CDR1 and CDR2: SGHVS and FQNEAQ. V gave up 1 base and J gave up 6 bases; unmatched junction bases: 8.

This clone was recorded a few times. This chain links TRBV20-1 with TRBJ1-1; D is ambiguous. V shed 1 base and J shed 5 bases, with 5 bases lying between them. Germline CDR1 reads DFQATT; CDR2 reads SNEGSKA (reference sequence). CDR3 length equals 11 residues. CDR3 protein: CSARVMTEAFF. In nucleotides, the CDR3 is TGCAGTGCTAGAGTGATGACTGAAGCTTTCTTT.

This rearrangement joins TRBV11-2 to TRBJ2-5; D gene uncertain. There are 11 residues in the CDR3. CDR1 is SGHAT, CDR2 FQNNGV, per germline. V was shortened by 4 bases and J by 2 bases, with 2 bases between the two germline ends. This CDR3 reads CASSSQETQYF. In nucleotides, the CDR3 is TGTGCCAGCAGCTCTCAAGAGACCCAGTACTTC.

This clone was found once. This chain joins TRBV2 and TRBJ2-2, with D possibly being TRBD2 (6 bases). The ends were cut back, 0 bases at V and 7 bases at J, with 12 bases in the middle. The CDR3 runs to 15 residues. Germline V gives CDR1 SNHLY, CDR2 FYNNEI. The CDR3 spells CASSEARTDYGELFF. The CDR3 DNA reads TGTGCCAGCAGTGAAGCGAGGACGGACTACGGGGAGCTGTTTTTT.

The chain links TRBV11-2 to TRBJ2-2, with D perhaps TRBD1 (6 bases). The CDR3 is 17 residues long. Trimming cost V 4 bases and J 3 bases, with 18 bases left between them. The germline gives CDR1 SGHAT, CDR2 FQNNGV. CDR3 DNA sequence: TGTGCCAGCAGCTCCCGAAACAGGGTTAAAGACACCGGGGAGCTGTTTTTT. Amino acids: CASSSRNRVKDTGELFF.

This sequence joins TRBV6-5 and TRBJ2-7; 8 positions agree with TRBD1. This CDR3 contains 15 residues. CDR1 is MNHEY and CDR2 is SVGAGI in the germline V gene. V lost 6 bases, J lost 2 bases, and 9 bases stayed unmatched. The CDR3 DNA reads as TGTGCCAGCAGGTGGGACAGGTCCTTTCCCTACGAGCAGTACTTC. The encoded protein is CASRWDRSFPYEQYF.

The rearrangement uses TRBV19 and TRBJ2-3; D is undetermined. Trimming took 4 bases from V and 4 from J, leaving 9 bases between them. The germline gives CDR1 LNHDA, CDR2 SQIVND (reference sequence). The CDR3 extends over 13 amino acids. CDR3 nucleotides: TGTGCCAGTAGTAGTAGGGTTTCAGATACGCAGTATTTT. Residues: CASSSRVSDTQYF.

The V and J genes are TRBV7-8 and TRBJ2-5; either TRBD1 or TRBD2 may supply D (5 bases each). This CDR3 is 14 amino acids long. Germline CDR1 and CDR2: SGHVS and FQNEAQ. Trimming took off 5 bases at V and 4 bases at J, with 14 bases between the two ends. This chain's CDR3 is CASSTRDDRETQYF. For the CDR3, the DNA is TGTGCCAGCAGCACTCGGGACGACCGAGAGACCCAGTACTTC.

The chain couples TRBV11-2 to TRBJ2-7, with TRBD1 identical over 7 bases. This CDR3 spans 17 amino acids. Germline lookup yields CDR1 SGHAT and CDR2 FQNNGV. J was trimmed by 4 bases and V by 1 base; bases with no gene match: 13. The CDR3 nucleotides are TGTGCCAGCAGCTTAGTAGTGGCCGACAGGGAAGGGTACGAGCAGTACTTC. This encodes CASSLVVADREGYEQYF.

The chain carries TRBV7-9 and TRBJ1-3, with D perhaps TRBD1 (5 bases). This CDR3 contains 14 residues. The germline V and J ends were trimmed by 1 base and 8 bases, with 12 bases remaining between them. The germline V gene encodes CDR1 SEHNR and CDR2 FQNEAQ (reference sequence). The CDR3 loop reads CASSLEQALDTIYF. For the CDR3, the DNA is TGTGCCAGCAGCTTAGAACAGGCCCTGGACACCATATATTTT.

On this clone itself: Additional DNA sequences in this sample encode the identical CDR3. The CDR3 loop reads CASSLRATNEKLFF. CDR3 in DNA: TGTGCCAGCAGTTTGAGAGCAACTAATGAAAAACTGTTTTTT. J is TRBJ1-4 and V is TRBV27, with no clear D. CDR1 is MNHEY, CDR2 SMNVEV, per germline (reference sequence). V dropped 3 bases and J dropped 0 bases, with 5 bases sitting between them. The CDR3 is 14 residues long.

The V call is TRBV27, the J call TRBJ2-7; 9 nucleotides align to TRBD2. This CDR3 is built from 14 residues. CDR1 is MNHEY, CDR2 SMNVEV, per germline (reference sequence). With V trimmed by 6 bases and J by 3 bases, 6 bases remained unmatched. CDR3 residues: CASRSGTSSYEQYF. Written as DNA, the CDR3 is TGTGCCAGCAGGTCCGGGACTAGCAGCTACGAGCAGTACTTC.

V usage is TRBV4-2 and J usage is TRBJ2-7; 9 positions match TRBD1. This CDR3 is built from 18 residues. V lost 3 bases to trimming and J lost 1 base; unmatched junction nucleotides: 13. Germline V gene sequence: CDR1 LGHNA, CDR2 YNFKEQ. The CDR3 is CASSQEPDRQGGSYEQYF. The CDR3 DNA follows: TGTGCCAGCAGCCAGGAACCCGACCGACAGGGGGGTTCCTACGAGCAGTACTTC.